A single count supports the clone carrying this TCR beta chain. Profiling relied on immunoSEQ multiplex PCR, and the TCRdb table lists in-frame clones only, not all of them. The sample includes 45,000 or so clones, 75% to 95% of them seen just once. The source of the sample is a study of control samples from healthy donors and cancer patients. Germline loops: CDR1 SNHLY, CDR2 FYNNEI. CDR3 size: 14 residues. V was pared by 4 bases and J by 7 bases, with 13 bases between. This TCR was sampled from a woman aged 40 to 50 with head and neck cancer. Sequencing was performed on PBMCs. The chain joins TRBV2 to TRBJ1-4; no definite D call. The CDR3 protein is CASSADWTVEKLFF. CDR3 bases: TGTGCCAGCAGTGCAGACTGGACGGTTGAAAAACTGTTTTTT.